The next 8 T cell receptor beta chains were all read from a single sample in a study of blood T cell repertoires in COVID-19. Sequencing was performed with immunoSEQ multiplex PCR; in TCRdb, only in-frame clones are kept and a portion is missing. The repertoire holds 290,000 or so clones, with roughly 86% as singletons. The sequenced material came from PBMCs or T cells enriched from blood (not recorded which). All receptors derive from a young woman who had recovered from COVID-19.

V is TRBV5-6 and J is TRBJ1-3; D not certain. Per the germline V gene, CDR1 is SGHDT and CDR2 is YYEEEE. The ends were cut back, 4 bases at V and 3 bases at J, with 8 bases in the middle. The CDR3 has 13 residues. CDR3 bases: TGTGCCAGCAGCCTAGGTGGTGGAAACACCATATATTTT. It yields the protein CASSLGGGNTIYF.

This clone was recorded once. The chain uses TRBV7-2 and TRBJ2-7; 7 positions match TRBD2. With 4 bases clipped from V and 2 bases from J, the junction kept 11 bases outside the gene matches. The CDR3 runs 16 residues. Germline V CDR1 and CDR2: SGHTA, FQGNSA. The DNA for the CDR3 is TGTGCCAGCAGCTCAAGGGGACGGGACTATGCCTACGAGCAGTACTTC. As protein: CASSSRGRDYAYEQYF.

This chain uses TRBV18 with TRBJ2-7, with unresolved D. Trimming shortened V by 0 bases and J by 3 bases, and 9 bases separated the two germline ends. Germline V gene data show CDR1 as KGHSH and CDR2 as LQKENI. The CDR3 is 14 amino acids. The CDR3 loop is CASSPPSSSYEQYF. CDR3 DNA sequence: TGTGCCAGCTCACCACCGAGTAGCAGCTACGAGCAGTACTTC.

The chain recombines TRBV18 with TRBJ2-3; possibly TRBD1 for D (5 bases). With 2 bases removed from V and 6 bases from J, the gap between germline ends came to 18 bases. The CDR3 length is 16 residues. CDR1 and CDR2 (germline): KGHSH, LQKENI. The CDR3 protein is CASSPGHHLGPDTQYF. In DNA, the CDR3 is TGTGCCAGCTCACCAGGGCACCATCTGGGGCCCGATACGCAGTATTTT.

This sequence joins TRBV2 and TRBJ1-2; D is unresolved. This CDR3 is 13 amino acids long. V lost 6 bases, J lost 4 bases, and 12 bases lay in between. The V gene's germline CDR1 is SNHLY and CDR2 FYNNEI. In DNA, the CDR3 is TGTGCCAGCAGGGCGAATCCAGGCTATGGCTACACCTTC. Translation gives CASRANPGYGYTF.

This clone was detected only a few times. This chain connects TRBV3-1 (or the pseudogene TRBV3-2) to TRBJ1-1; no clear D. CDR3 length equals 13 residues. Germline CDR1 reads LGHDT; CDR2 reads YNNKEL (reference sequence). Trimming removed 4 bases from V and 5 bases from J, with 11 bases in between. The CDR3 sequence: CASSRRAGTEAFF. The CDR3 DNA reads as TGTGCCAGCAGCCGTCGTGCAGGAACTGAAGCTTTCTTT.

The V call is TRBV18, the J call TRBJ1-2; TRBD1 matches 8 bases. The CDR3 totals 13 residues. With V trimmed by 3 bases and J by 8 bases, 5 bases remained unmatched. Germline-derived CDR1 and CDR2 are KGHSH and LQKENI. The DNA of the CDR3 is TGTGCCAGCTCACCCGAAGGACAGGGCGGCTACACCTTC. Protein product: CASSPEGQGGYTF.

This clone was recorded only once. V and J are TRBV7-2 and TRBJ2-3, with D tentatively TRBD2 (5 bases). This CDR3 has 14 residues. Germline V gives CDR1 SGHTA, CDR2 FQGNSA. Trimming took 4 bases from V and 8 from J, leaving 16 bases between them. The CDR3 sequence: CASSSTGFESTQYF. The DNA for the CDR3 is TGTGCCAGCAGCTCCACGGGATTCGAATCTACGCAGTATTTT.